The 10 T cell receptor beta chains in this list originate from one sample, sequenced in a study of spatial heterogeneity in lung cancer. General study findings and limits: Counts that tracked tumor mutation counts were those of expanded intratumoral alpha and beta TCRs.

TCRdb ran MiXCR on the 5' RACE reads and lists one entry per CDR3 protein. The sample has over 15,000 distinct CDR3 sequences, roughly 6.2% seen once. Sample time point: sample taken at primary tumor resection. No antigen has been assigned to these receptors. The input for sequencing was lung tumor tissue, taken at surgery. These receptors were taken from a male donor with early-stage non-small cell lung cancer.

This clonotype was seen ten or more times. The chain links TRBV27 to TRBJ2-7; 9 bases agree with TRBD1. The CDR3 runs to 15 residues. Losses at the gene ends were 4 bases for V and 2 bases for J; bases not matched to a gene: 6. Germline CDR1 is MNHEY and CDR2 is SMNVEV (reference sequence). The CDR3 sequence is CASSSTGGATYEQYF. For the CDR3, the DNA is TGTGCCAGCAGTTCGACAGGGGGAGCTACCTACGAGCAGTACTTC.

This clonotype was seen at least ten times. V is TRBV20-1 and J is TRBJ2-1, with D perhaps assigned TRBD1 or TRBD2 (6 bases each). Germline loops: CDR1 DFQATT, CDR2 SNEGSKA (reference sequence). Trimming cost V 1 base and J 8 bases, with 15 bases left between them. This CDR3 has 14 residues. CDR3 in DNA: TGCAGTGCTAGAGGAAGGGGGAGCGGGCATGAGCAGTTCTTC. This gives the protein CSARGRGSGHEQFF.

This clonotype was observed many times. The chain employs TRBV7-8 and TRBJ2-7; no clear D. The CDR3 runs to 13 residues. CDR1 is SGHVS, CDR2 FQNEAQ, per germline. Trimming pared 1 base from V and 7 bases from J, leaving 11 bases between. CDR3 DNA: TGTGCCAGCAGCTTAGACCGGAGTCTGGAGCAGTACTTC. The encoded protein is CASSLDRSLEQYF.

This clonotype is labeled as medium-sized. The chain couples TRBV6-5 to TRBJ1-1, with 10 bases identical to TRBD1. The CDR3 totals 12 residues. Germline CDR1 MNHEY, CDR2 SVGAGI. V lost 4 bases, J lost 10 bases, and 3 bases stayed unmatched. In DNA form, the CDR3 reads TGTGCCAGCAGTTCGACAGGGGGCAGAGCTTTCTTT. Encoded protein: CASSSTGGRAFF.

This clonotype was detected ten times or more. The J gene is TRBJ1-2, the V gene TRBV6-5, with TRBD1 matching 8 bases. The V gene end was trimmed by 7 bases and the J gene end by 3 bases; junction bases not matched to a gene: 1. Germline V lookup: CDR1 MNHEY, CDR2 SVGAGI. The CDR3 covers 12 residues. As DNA, the CDR3 is TGTGCCAGCAAGACAGGGGACTATGGCTACACCTTC. Protein product: CASKTGDYGYTF.

This clonotype was found many times. DNA of the CDR3: TGTGCCAGCAGCGGGCCGGATAAAAACATTCAGTACTTC. Its protein product is CASSGPDKNIQYF. The chain combines TRBV7-2 with TRBJ2-4; D is undetermined. The germline V and J ends were trimmed by 5 bases and 4 bases, with 9 bases remaining between them. CDR1 SGHTA and CDR2 FQGNSA come from the germline V gene. The CDR3 is 13 amino acids.

This clonotype was counted ten times or more. The V gene is TRBV4-1, the J gene TRBJ2-3, with D perhaps matching TRBD1 or TRBD2 (5 bases each). The CDR3 contains 14 residues. The germline V gene encodes CDR1 MGHRA and CDR2 YSYEKL. Trimming stripped 3 bases from V and 2 bases from J, with 9 bases between. The CDR3 bases are TGCGCCAGCAGCCATTCGGGGCCCACAGATACGCAGTATTTT. This codes for CASSHSGPTDTQYF.

This clonotype appeared many times. The chain joins TRBV7-3 to TRBJ2-3; D is unresolved. Germline V gene data show CDR1 as SGHTA and CDR2 as FQGTGA. The CDR3 extends over 14 amino acids. V gave up 0 bases and J gave up 2 bases, with 6 bases separating them. This CDR3 is CASSLTPITDTQYF. The CDR3 DNA follows: TGTGCCAGCAGCTTAACGCCTATCACAGATACGCAGTATTTT. The complete variable domain, with remaining parts taken from reference TRBV7-3 and TRBJ2-3, reads GAGVSQTPSNKVTEKGKYVELRCDPISGHTALYWYRQSLGQGPEFLIYFQGTGAADDSGLPNDRFFAVRPEGSVSTLKIQRTERGDSAVYLCASSLTPITDTQYFGPGTRLTVL.

This clonotype was picked up many times. J is TRBJ1-5 and V is TRBV29-1; no clear D gene. Trimming cost V 7 bases and J 0 bases, with 19 bases left between them. The CDR3 is 16 residues long. From germline, CDR1 is SQVTM and CDR2 ANQGSEA. The CDR3 nucleotides read TGCAGCGCTGTCTTGAGTCGGAGCGATAGCAATCAGCCCCAGCATTTT. The encoded protein is CSAVLSRSDSNQPQHF. Together with reference TRBV29-1 and TRBJ1-5, the CDR3 gives the full variable domain: SAVISQKPSRDICQRGTSLTIQCQVDSQVTMMFWYRQQPGQSLTLIATANQGSEATYESGFVIDKFPISRPNLTFSTLTVSNMSPEDSSIYLCSAVLSRSDSNQPQHFGDGTRLSIL.

At least ten counts were recorded for this clonotype. The genes are TRBV2 and TRBJ2-7, with a weak D call TRBD1 (6 bases). V was trimmed by 4 bases and J by 4 bases, leaving 14 bases between them. The V gene's germline CDR1 is SNHLY and CDR2 FYNNEI. The CDR3 totals 14 residues. The CDR3 reads CASSGMRGIYEQYF. The CDR3 bases are TGTGCCAGCAGTGGAATGAGGGGGATTTACGAGCAGTACTTC.